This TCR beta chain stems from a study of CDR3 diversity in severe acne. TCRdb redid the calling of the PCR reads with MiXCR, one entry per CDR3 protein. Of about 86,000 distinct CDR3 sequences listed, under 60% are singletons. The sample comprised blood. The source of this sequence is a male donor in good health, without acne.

CDR3 nucleotide sequence: TGTGCCAGCAGCCTGGTTCGACAGGGGCTCGAGCAGTACTTC. Residues: CASSLVRQGLEQYF. The V gene is TRBV12-3 or TRBV12-4, the J gene TRBJ2-7, with TRBD1 matching 8 bases. The CDR3 sequence is 14 residues long. The V gene end was trimmed by 6 bases and the J gene end by 6 bases; junction bases not matched to a gene: 10.